The 2 T cell receptor beta chains listed next were all sequenced from one sample in a study of T cell responses to AZD1222 COVID-19 vaccine. Profiled with immunoSEQ multiplex PCR; TCRdb holds only in-frame clones, not every one. The profile shows around 180,000 clones, about 92% of them singletons. The sample in question was peripheral blood, obtained on day 0 of AZD1222 vaccination. These receptor sequences come from an adult in good health.

CDR3 sequence reads: CASSRGTGRSYEQYF. The CDR3 coding sequence is TGTGCCAGCAGCCGCGGGACAGGTCGCTCCTACGAGCAGTACTTC. The rearrangement links TRBV5-5 to TRBJ2-7; TRBD1 matches at 8 bases. The V gene end was trimmed by 4 bases and the J gene end by 0 bases; junction bases not matched to a gene: 6. The germline V gene has CDR1 SGHKS and CDR2 YYEKEE (reference sequence). CDR3 length: 15 amino acids.

J is TRBJ2-7 and V is TRBV3-1 (or the pseudogene TRBV3-2); TRBD2 agrees at 7 bases. CDR1 and CDR2 from the germline V gene are LGHDT and YNNKEL (reference sequence). This CDR3 comprises 18 residues. J lost 0 bases, V lost 2 bases, and 13 bases had no gene match. The CDR3 loop reads CASSQIVAREDISYEQYF. CDR3 nucleotide sequence: TGTGCCAGCAGCCAAATCGTAGCCCGGGAGGACATCTCCTACGAGCAGTACTTC.